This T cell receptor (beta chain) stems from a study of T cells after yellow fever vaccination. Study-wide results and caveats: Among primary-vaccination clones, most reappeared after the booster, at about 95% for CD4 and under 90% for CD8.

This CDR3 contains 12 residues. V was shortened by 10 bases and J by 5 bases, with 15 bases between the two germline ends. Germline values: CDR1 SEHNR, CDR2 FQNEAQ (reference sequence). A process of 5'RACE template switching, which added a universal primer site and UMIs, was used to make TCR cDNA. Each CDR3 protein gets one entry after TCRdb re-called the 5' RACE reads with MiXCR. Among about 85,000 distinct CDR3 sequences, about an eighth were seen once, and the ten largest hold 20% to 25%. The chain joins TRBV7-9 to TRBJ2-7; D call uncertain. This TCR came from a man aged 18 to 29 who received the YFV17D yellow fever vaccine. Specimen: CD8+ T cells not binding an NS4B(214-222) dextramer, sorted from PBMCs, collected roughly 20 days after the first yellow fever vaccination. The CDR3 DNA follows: TGTGCCACCAGAGTGATCAGAAACGAGCAGTACTTC. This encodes CATRVIRNEQYF.